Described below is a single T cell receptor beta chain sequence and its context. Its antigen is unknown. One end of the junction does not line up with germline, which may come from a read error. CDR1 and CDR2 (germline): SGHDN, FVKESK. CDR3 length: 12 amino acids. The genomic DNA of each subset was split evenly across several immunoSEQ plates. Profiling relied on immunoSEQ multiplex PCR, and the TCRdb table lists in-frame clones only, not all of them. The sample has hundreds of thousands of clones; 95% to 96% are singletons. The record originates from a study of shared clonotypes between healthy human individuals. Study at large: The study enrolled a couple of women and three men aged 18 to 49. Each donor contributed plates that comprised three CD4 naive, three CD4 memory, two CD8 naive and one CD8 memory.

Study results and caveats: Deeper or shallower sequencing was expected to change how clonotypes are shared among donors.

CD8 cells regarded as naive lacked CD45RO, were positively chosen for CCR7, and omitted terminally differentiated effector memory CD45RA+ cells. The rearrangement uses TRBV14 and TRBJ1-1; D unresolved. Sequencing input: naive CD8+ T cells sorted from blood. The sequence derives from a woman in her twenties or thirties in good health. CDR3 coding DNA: TGTGCCAGCAGACAAGACGGTTTTGAAGCTTTCTTT. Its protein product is CASRQDGFEAFF.